This T cell receptor beta chain was sequenced during a study of shared clonotypes between healthy human individuals. In germline, CDR1 is KGHSH, CDR2 LQKENI. With 2 bases removed from V and 0 bases from J, the gap between germline ends came to 5 bases. CDR3 length: 14 residues. This table comes from immunoSEQ multiplex PCR, and its TCRdb copy is limited to in-frame clones, with some not included. The table has about 730,000 clones, roughly 72% seen once. The V call is TRBV18, the J call TRBJ1-3; D not certain. The sequence derives from a woman in her twenties or thirties in good health. What was sequenced was memory CD4+ T cells sorted from blood. Regarding subset: CD45RA-negative fraction. The CDR3 loop is CASSPDLSGNTIYF. CDR3 bases: TGTGCCAGCTCACCAGACCTCTCTGGAAACACCATATATTTT.